This TCR beta chain was documented in a study of PD-1 blockade in mismatch repair-deficient tumors. Notes on the study in general: Tumor-resident clones, often undetectable pretreatment in blood, expanded then contracted after pembrolizumab.

To note about this clone: Antigen: not known.

The TCR-sequenced patients were a few responders to pembrolizumab. The V gene's germline CDR1 is LGHNA and CDR2 YNFKEQ. The V end was cut by 0 bases, the J end by 0 bases, with 6 bases between. This CDR3 comprises 16 residues. Assay used: immunoSEQ multiplex PCR; TCRdb lists only in-frame clones, some missing. The profile shows under 150,000 clones, about 85% of them singletons. This chain uses TRBV4-2 with TRBJ2-6, with D perhaps TRBD2 (5 bases). Source: peripheral blood, taken 44 weeks after starting pembrolizumab. The receptor's source is an adult with mismatch repair-deficient cancer. CDR3 in amino acids: CASSQDGSSGANVLTF. The CDR3 DNA is TGTGCCAGCAGCCAAGATGGGAGCTCTGGGGCCAACGTCCTGACTTTC.